Sequencing of this T cell receptor (beta chain) was carried out in a study of T cell repertoires in cytomegalovirus infection. This clonotype was detected a few times. What it binds is not known. TCRdb used MiXCR to reprocess the reads, holding one entry per CDR3 protein. The repertoire holds just under 500,000 distinct CDR3 sequences, with more than 30% as singletons. Germline loops: CDR1 SGHRS, CDR2 YFSETQ. The CDR3 spans 14 residues. Deletions cut 0 bases from V and 4 bases from J, with 10 bases between. The clonotype comes from a human donor in good health (CMV status not recorded). Some clones in this sample may be carry-over from other donors' samples. Here the sequenced sample was cultured PBMCs, taken from culture after CMV antigen stimulation. The chain combines TRBV5-1 with TRBJ1-2; perhaps TRBD1 as D (6 bases). The CDR3 loop is CASSLGQASYGYTF. CDR3 in DNA: TGCGCCAGCAGCTTGGGACAGGCATCCTATGGCTACACCTTC.